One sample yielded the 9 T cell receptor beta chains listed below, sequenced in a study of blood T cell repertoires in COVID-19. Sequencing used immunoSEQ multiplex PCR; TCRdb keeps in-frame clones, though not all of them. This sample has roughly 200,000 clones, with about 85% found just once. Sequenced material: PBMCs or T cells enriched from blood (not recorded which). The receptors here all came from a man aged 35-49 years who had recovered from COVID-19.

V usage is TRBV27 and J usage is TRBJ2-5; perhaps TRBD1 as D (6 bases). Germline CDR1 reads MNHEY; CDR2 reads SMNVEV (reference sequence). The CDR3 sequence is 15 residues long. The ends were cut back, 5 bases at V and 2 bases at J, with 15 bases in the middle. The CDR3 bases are TGTGCCAGCAGTCCTGCAGGGGCCAGGCAAGAGACCCAGTACTTC. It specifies CASSPAGARQETQYF.

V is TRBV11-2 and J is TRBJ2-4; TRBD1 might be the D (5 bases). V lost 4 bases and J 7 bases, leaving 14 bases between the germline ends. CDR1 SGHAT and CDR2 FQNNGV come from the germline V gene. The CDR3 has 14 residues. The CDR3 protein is CASSSRTAGNIQYF. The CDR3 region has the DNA TGTGCCAGCAGCTCCCGAACAGCAGGGAACATTCAGTACTTC. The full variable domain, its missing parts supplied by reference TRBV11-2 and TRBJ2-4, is EAGVAQSPRYKIIEKRQSVAFWCNPISGHATLYWYQQILGQGPKLLIQFQNNGVVDDSQLPKDRFSAERLKGVDSTLKIQPAKLEDSAVYLCASSSRTAGNIQYFGAGTRLSVL.

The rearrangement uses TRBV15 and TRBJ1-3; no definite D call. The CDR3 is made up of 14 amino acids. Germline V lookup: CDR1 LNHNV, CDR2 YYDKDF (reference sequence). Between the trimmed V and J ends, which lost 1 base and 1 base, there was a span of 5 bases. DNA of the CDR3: TGTGCCACCAGCAGAGGAGGGTCTGGAAACACCATATATTTT. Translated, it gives CATSRGGSGNTIYF.

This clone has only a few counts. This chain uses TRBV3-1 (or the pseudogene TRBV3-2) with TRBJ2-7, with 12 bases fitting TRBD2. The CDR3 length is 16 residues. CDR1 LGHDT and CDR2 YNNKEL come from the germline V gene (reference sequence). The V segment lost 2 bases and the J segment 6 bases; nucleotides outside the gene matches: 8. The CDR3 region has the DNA TGTGCCAGCAGCCAATATGGACTAGCGGGATTGGGCGAGCAGTACTTC. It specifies CASSQYGLAGLGEQYF.

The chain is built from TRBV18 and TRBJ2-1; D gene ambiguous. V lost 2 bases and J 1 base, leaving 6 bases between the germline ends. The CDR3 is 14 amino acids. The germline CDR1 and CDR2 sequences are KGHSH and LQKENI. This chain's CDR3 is CASSPSSSYNEQFF. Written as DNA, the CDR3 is TGTGCCAGCTCACCATCTAGTTCCTACAATGAGCAGTTCTTC.

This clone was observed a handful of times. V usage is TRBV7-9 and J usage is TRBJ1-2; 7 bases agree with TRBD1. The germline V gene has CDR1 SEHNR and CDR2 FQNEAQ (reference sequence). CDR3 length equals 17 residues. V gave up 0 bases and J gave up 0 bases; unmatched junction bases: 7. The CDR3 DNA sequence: TGTGCCAGCAGCTTAGCGGACCGGGACAGTTCTAACTATGGCTACACCTTC. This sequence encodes CASSLADRDSSNYGYTF.

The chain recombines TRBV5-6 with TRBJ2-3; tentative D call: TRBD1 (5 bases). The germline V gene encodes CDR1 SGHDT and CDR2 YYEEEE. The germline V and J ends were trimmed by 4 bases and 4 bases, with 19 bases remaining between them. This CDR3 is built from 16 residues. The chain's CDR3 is CASSPRRAEPADTQYF. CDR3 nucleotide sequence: TGTGCCAGCAGCCCCCGCAGGGCCGAGCCCGCAGATACGCAGTATTTT. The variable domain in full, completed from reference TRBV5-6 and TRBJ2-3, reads DAGVTQSPTHLIKTRGQQVTLRCSPKSGHDTVSWYQQALGQGPQFIFQYYEEEERQRGNFPDRFSGHQFPNYSSELNVNALLLGDSALYLCASSPRRAEPADTQYFGPGTRLTVL.

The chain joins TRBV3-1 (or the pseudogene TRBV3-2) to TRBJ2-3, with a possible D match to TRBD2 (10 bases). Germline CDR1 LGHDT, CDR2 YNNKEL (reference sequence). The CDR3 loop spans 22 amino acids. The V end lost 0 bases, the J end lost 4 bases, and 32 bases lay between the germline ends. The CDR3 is CASSQDTRGQGSSGSHADTQYF. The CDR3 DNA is TGTGCCAGCAGCCAAGACACCCGGGGACAGGGCTCTAGCGGGAGTCATGCAGATACGCAGTATTTT.

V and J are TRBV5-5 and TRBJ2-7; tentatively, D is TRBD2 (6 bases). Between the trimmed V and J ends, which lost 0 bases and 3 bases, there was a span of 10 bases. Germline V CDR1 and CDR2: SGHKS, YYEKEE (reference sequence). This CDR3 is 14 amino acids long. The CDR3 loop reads CASSLGQGLYEQYF. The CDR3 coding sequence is TGTGCCAGCAGCTTGGGTCAGGGACTCTACGAGCAGTACTTC.